The 27 T cell receptor beta chains listed next were all sequenced from one sample in a study of neoadjuvant anti-PD-1 for oral cavity cancer. TCRdb keeps only in-frame clones here, not all; method: immunoSEQ multiplex PCR. The sample shows 14,000 or so clones, around 62% of them seen only once. The starting material was PBMCs, obtained before nivolumab (anti-PD-1) treatment. These receptor sequences come from a person aged 40 to 85 with oral cavity squamous cell carcinoma.

J is TRBJ2-6 and V is TRBV7-9; D is undetermined. The V gene lost 3 bases and the J gene lost 0 bases, with 12 bases spanning the gap. The V gene's germline CDR1 is SEHNR and CDR2 FQNEAQ (reference sequence). CDR3 length equals 17 residues. CDR3 coding DNA: TGTGCCAGCAGCTTGGAAGGTGTATTCTCTGGGGCCAACGTCCTGACTTTC. Translation: CASSLEGVFSGANVLTF.

The rearrangement joins TRBV29-1 to TRBJ2-1, with TRBD2 matching 10 bases. CDR3 length equals 15 residues. J lost 7 bases, V lost 1 base, and 7 bases had no gene match. Germline CDR1 and CDR2: SQVTM and ANQGSEA. CDR3 in amino acids: CSVEGVLAGHNEQFF. The CDR3 bases are TGCAGCGTTGAAGGGGTACTAGCGGGGCATAATGAGCAGTTCTTC.

The rearrangement joins TRBV29-1 to TRBJ2-7; 11 nucleotides agree with TRBD1. Germline-derived CDR1 and CDR2 are SQVTM and ANQGSEA. The CDR3 loop spans 13 amino acids. V lost 3 bases, J lost 5 bases, and 3 bases stayed unmatched. CDR3 coding DNA: TGCAGCGTTGAGGGGACAGGGGGTAACGAGCAGTACTTC. Its translation: CSVEGTGGNEQYF.

This clone showed up just a few times. One end of the junction is discordant with germline, which a read error may explain. V gene TRBV7-7 combines with J gene TRBJ2-2, with TRBD2 matching 8 bases. The length of the CDR3 is 15 residues. Germline values: CDR1 SSHAT, CDR2 FNYEAQ (reference sequence). Here the CDR3 reads CASSLAGTSTGELFF. The CDR3 nucleotides read TGTGCTAGCAGCTTAGCCGGGACTAGCACCGGGGAGCTGTTTTTT. The complete variable domain, with remaining parts taken from reference TRBV7-7 and TRBJ2-2, reads GAGVSQSPRYKVTKRGQDVTLRCDPISSHATLYWYQQALGQGPEFLTYFNYEAQPDKSGLPSDRFSAERPEGSISTLTIQRTEQRDSAMYRCASSLAGTSTGELFFGEGSRLTVL.

J is TRBJ2-5 and V is TRBV9; D ambiguous. The CDR3 contains 13 residues. Germline assignment: CDR1 SGDLS and CDR2 YYNGEE. V was shortened by 2 bases and J by 1 base, with 6 bases between the two germline ends. CDR3 sequence (DNA): TGTGCCAGCAGCGTGGCCTCCCAAGAGACCCAGTACTTC. Its protein is CASSVASQETQYF.

This rearrangement joins TRBV6-6 to TRBJ2-5; D is unresolved. The V end lost 7 bases, the J end lost 5 bases, and 20 bases lay between the germline ends. The CDR3 loop spans 15 amino acids. CDR1 and CDR2 (germline): MNHNY, SVGAGI (reference sequence). CDR3 in DNA: TGTGCCAGCAAGGTAGCCCCCATGAGAAGGGAGACCCAGTACTTC. Its protein is CASKVAPMRRETQYF.

The chain employs TRBV20-1 and TRBJ2-1; no reliable D call. With 0 bases removed from V and 6 bases from J, the gap between germline ends came to 3 bases. The germline CDR1 and CDR2 sequences are DFQATT and SNEGSKA (reference sequence). The CDR3 covers 11 residues. CDR3 amino acids: CSARDPNEQFF. Written as DNA, the CDR3 is TGCAGTGCTAGAGATCCCAATGAGCAGTTCTTC.

This clone has only a few counts. The chain carries TRBV2 and TRBJ2-2; D remains unclear. Germline lookup yields CDR1 SNHLY and CDR2 FYNNEI. The CDR3 extends over 14 amino acids. Trimming pared 11 bases from V and 3 bases from J, leaving 16 bases between. DNA for the CDR3: TGTGCCGGGCAAGGTGCTATAGACACCGGGGAGCTGTTTTTT. It specifies CAGQGAIDTGELFF.

The V gene is TRBV7-8, the J gene TRBJ2-1; 7 bases are a match to TRBD1. J lost 8 bases, V lost 5 bases, and 9 bases had no gene match. The CDR3 contains 14 residues. The germline V gene encodes CDR1 SGHVS and CDR2 FQNEAQ. The CDR3 coding sequence is TGTGCCAGCAGCACCCAGGGGGAGATCGATGAGCAGTTCTTC. It translates to CASSTQGEIDEQFF.

This clone was found a few times. The chain employs TRBV9 and TRBJ2-7; 7 bases line up with TRBD1. This CDR3 region has 14 residues. CDR1 and CDR2 (germline): SGDLS, YYNGEE. V was clipped by 3 bases and J by 1 base; unmatched bases: 4. In DNA form, the CDR3 reads TGTGCCAGCAGCGCGACAGGGTATTCCTACGAGCAGTACTTC. Translation: CASSATGYSYEQYF.

The V gene is TRBV29-1, the J gene TRBJ2-7, with D possibly matching TRBD1 (5 bases). Germline CDR1 and CDR2: SQVTM and ANQGSEA. The CDR3 loop spans 11 amino acids. With 5 bases removed from V and 5 bases from J, the gap between germline ends came to 10 bases. Here the CDR3 reads CSVRGAHEQYF. CDR3 in DNA: TGCAGCGTTCGTGGGGCACACGAGCAGTACTTC.

This sequence joins TRBV18 and TRBJ2-2; 11 bases map to TRBD2. Per the germline V gene, CDR1 is KGHSH and CDR2 is LQKENI. Trimming cost V 5 bases and J 4 bases; bases outside gene matches: 9. The CDR3 is 17 residues long. CDR3: CASSSGTSGGITGELFF. In DNA, the CDR3 is TGTGCCAGCTCATCCGGGACTAGCGGCGGGATCACCGGGGAGCTGTTTTTT.

This clone came up once. V and J are TRBV6-1 and TRBJ1-1; D call uncertain. Deletions cut 0 bases from V and 3 bases from J, with 14 bases between. Germline V lookup: CDR1 MNHNS, CDR2 SASEGT. This CDR3 spans 16 amino acids. This CDR3 is CASSEAWWVVDTEAFF. The DNA of the CDR3 is TGTGCCAGCAGTGAAGCGTGGTGGGTTGTGGACACTGAAGCTTTCTTT.

The chain joins TRBV5-4 to TRBJ2-1; possibly TRBD2 for D (6 bases). CDR1 is SGHNT and CDR2 is YYREEE in the germline V gene (reference sequence). The V end was cut by 2 bases, the J end by 5 bases, with 14 bases between. This CDR3 has 15 amino acids. Written as DNA, the CDR3 is TGTGCCAGCAGCTTCGCTAGCGTGCAGAACAATGAGCAGTTCTTC. It encodes CASSFASVQNNEQFF.

The chain links TRBV11-3 to TRBJ2-2; no firm D call. The ends were cut back, 1 base at V and 6 bases at J, with 3 bases in the middle. From germline, CDR1 is SGHNT and CDR2 YENEEA. This CDR3 is 12 amino acids long. Written as DNA, the CDR3 is TGTGCCAGCAGCTTAGCCCCCGGGGAGCTGTTTTTT. It specifies CASSLAPGELFF. Combining the CDR3 with reference TRBV11-3 and TRBJ2-2 gives the whole variable domain EAGVVQSPRYKIIEKKQPVAFWCNPISGHNTLYWYLQNLGQGPELLIRYENEEAVDDSQLPKDRFSAERLKGVDSTLKIQPAELGDSAVYLCASSLAPGELFFGEGSRLTVL.

The chain joins TRBV18 to TRBJ1-1; D gene unclear. The CDR3 length is 11 residues. Trimming left V 2 bases short and J 4 bases short, with 2 bases between. Germline CDR1 and CDR2: KGHSH and LQKENI. The CDR3 region is CASSPSTEAFF. In DNA form, the CDR3 reads TGTGCCAGCTCACCATCCACTGAAGCTTTCTTT.

This chain links TRBV5-1 with TRBJ1-4; 7 bases are shared with TRBD1. The germline gives CDR1 SGHRS, CDR2 YFSETQ. Trimming took 0 bases from V and 0 from J; bases not matched to a gene: 2. The CDR3 is 16 amino acids. Here the CDR3 reads CASSLDGTATNEKLFF. The CDR3 DNA follows: TGCGCCAGCAGCTTGGATGGGACAGCAACTAATGAAAAACTGTTTTTT.

V usage is TRBV9 and J usage is TRBJ2-1, with 11 bases that match TRBD2. Germline assignment: CDR1 SGDLS and CDR2 YYNGEE. J was trimmed by 3 bases and V by 3 bases; bases with no gene match: 8. The CDR3 has 17 amino acids. The CDR3: CASSGGPLAGGYNEQFF. The CDR3 DNA follows: TGTGCCAGCAGCGGCGGCCCGCTAGCGGGGGGCTACAATGAGCAGTTCTTC.

This clone was found a few times. The chain employs TRBV9 and TRBJ2-7; 9 positions match TRBD2. This CDR3 is built from 14 residues. The V segment lost 0 bases and the J segment 7 bases; nucleotides outside the gene matches: 5. The germline V gene has CDR1 SGDLS and CDR2 YYNGEE. This CDR3 is CASSVGLAGREQYF. CDR3 bases: TGTGCCAGCAGCGTAGGGCTAGCGGGGAGGGAGCAGTACTTC.

This chain joins TRBV4-2 and TRBJ2-3, with 7 bases matching TRBD2. The CDR3 consists of 15 residues. CDR1 LGHNA and CDR2 YNFKEQ come from the germline V gene. V was clipped by 6 bases and J by 3 bases; unmatched bases: 9. Here the CDR3 reads CASRGVREGTDTQYF. CDR3 coding DNA: TGTGCCAGCAGGGGGGTGAGGGAGGGGACAGATACGCAGTATTTT.

The rearrangement links TRBV5-4 to TRBJ1-1; 8 bases line up with TRBD1. CDR3 size: 14 residues. V shed 1 base and J 1 base; nucleotides not matched to a gene: 0. Germline-derived CDR1 and CDR2 are SGHNT and YYREEE (reference sequence). CDR3 loop: CASSLTGGNTEAFF. The DNA of the CDR3 is TGTGCCAGCAGCTTGACAGGGGGGAACACTGAAGCTTTCTTT.

CDR3 in DNA: TGCGCCAGCAGCGAGGGACGGGCCATGGGGGAGCAGTACTTC. Translation: CASSEGRAMGEQYF. The J gene is TRBJ2-7, the V gene TRBV5-1, with D perhaps being TRBD1 or TRBD2 (5 bases each). Between the trimmed V and J ends, which lost 4 bases and 7 bases, there was a span of 18 bases. The CDR3 covers 14 residues. Germline V gene lookup returns CDR1 SGHRS and CDR2 YFSETQ. The whole variable domain, filled in from reference TRBV5-1 and TRBJ2-7, reads KAGVTQTPRYLIKTRGQQVTLSCSPISGHRSVSWYQQTPGQGLQFLFEYFSETQRNKGNFPGRFSGRQFSNSRSEMNVSTLELGDSALYLCASSEGRAMGEQYFGPGTRLTVT.

The chain uses TRBV2 and TRBJ1-5; TRBD1 matches at 9 bases. With 6 bases clipped from V and 4 bases from J, the junction kept 10 bases outside the gene matches. CDR1 and CDR2 (germline): SNHLY, FYNNEI. The CDR3 extends over 16 amino acids. The CDR3 here is CASSLTGGHSNQPQHF. CDR3 DNA: TGTGCCAGCAGCTTAACAGGGGGCCATTCTAATCAGCCCCAGCATTTT.

This clone appeared a few times. In nucleotides, the CDR3 is TGCGCCAGCAGCCAAGAACCAGTAGCTAACTATGGCTACACCTTC. This translates into CASSQEPVANYGYTF. The chain joins TRBV4-1 to TRBJ1-2; D gene uncertain. Trimming stripped 0 bases from V and 0 bases from J, with 8 bases between. Germline CDR1 MGHRA, CDR2 YSYEKL. This CDR3 region has 15 residues.

The V call is TRBV7-8, the J call TRBJ1-5; a weak D match, TRBD1 (5 bases). V was clipped by 4 bases and J by 4 bases, with 11 bases between them. This CDR3 spans 14 amino acids. CDR1 is SGHVS and CDR2 is FQNEAQ in the germline V gene. CDR3 nucleotides: TGTGCCAGCAGCTCCAGGACACCTAATCAGCCCCAGCATTTT. Translating gives CASSSRTPNQPQHF.

The chain uses TRBV6-1 and TRBJ1-5; D is undetermined. V was cut by 8 bases and J by 4 bases, with 21 bases left in between. CDR3 size: 16 residues. The germline CDR1 and CDR2 sequences are MNHNS and SASEGT. CDR3 sequence reads: CASCAFSGEENQPQHF. The CDR3 DNA sequence: TGTGCCAGCTGTGCTTTCTCAGGTGAGGAAAATCAGCCCCAGCATTTT.

The chain links TRBV7-9 to TRBJ1-5, with D perhaps matching TRBD1 (5 bases). Between the trimmed V and J ends, which lost 10 bases and 0 bases, there was a span of 25 bases. The CDR3 covers 18 residues. Germline V gene data show CDR1 as SEHNR and CDR2 as FQNEAQ (reference sequence). The CDR3 bases are TGTGCCACCTCCCCGGGGGGGGGTATTTGGAGTAGCAATCAGCCCCAGCATTTT. Translation gives CATSPGGGIWSSNQPQHF. Filled out from reference TRBV7-9 and TRBJ1-5, the complete variable domain reads DTGVSQNPRHKITKRGQNVTFRCDPISEHNRLYWYRQTLGQGPEFLTYFQNEAQLEKSRLLSDRFSAERPKGSFSTLEIQRTEQGDSAMYLCATSPGGGIWSSNQPQHFGDGTRLSIL.